Below, one TCR beta chain is given with its context. The antigen it recognizes is unknown. There are no base qualities to consult, and no much larger clone falls within one base. TCRbeta CDR3 regions were amplified from genomic DNA by means of the immunoSEQ Assay, a bias-controlled multiplex PCR. Turning to the authors' computational methods: The number of nucleated cells in each sample was estimated from the amplification of reference gene primers within the assay. To quantify the absolute abundance of each unique TCRbeta CDR3 rearrangement, sequence reads were collapsed and filtered. For each sample, productive Simpson clonality was calculated by taking the square root of Simpson's diversity index across productive rearrangements. Entries here come from immuneACCESS through TCRdb and include only in-frame sequences with V and J called. Some clones fail to appear in such tables; in the studies checked, an unresolved V gene covers under half of the shortfall, and the cause of the remainder is unknown. The V and J calls and the clone size are those of that table, but D and trimming were determined from the DNA. A total of 210,000 or so clones appear in this sample, around 89% of them only once. 2% to 3% of the sample lies in the top ten.

The sample belongs to a study of blood T cell repertoires in COVID-19 (dated by TCRdb to 2020 to 2021). In terms of the full investigation: Collaborator samples came from the United States, Italy and Spain and covered acute and convalescent phases of COVID-19. The material from the prospective study consisted of cDNA or gDNA derived from T cells, B-cell-depleted T cells, or PBMCs. Subjects who had been exposed to COVID-19, were actively infected with it, or had recovered from it provided the deeply sampled blood TCRbeta repertoires that made up the dataset. The repertoires were made available in a free public database intended to serve as a resource for research on the immune response to SARS-CoV-2. The samples were drawn from the first 160 participants of the ongoing ImmuneRACE study and from more than 1,000 subjects provided by 6 global collaborators. A de-identified subject ID, COVID-19 status, age in years and sex were almost always included in the sample metadata. Where available, HLA class I and class II types were obtained from metadata supplied by the sample provider rather than from assay-based typing.

Study-wide findings and limitations: The quantity of clinical and demographic metadata differed by source and by participant and was supplied without curation.

At one collaborating source in Seattle, patients were enrolled during active infection and were followed longitudinally through the course of disease. The collaborating institutions used their own protocols to collect whole blood in K2EDTA tubes. For TCRbeta analysis, collaborator samples were shipped as frozen whole blood, as isolated PBMCs, or as DNA extracted from either sample type. The receptor comes from a man under 40 with COVID-19, enrolled during active disease. The specimen sequenced was peripheral blood.

The sequence in DNA is TGTGCCAGCTCTCTGGGACAGGGGGACGTCCTGACTTTC. Translated, this gives CASSLGQGDVLTF. The chain employs TRBV18 and TRBJ2-6; 11 bases in between match TRBD1. At the junction V is shortened by 6 bases and J by 11 bases; bases outside the gene matches: 3. CDR1 and CDR2 were assigned from the germline V gene as KGHSH and LQKENI. The cysteine opens and the phenylalanine closes a CDR3 of 13 amino acids. Solely the CDR3 DNA is kept, with 39 bases framed from the first base.